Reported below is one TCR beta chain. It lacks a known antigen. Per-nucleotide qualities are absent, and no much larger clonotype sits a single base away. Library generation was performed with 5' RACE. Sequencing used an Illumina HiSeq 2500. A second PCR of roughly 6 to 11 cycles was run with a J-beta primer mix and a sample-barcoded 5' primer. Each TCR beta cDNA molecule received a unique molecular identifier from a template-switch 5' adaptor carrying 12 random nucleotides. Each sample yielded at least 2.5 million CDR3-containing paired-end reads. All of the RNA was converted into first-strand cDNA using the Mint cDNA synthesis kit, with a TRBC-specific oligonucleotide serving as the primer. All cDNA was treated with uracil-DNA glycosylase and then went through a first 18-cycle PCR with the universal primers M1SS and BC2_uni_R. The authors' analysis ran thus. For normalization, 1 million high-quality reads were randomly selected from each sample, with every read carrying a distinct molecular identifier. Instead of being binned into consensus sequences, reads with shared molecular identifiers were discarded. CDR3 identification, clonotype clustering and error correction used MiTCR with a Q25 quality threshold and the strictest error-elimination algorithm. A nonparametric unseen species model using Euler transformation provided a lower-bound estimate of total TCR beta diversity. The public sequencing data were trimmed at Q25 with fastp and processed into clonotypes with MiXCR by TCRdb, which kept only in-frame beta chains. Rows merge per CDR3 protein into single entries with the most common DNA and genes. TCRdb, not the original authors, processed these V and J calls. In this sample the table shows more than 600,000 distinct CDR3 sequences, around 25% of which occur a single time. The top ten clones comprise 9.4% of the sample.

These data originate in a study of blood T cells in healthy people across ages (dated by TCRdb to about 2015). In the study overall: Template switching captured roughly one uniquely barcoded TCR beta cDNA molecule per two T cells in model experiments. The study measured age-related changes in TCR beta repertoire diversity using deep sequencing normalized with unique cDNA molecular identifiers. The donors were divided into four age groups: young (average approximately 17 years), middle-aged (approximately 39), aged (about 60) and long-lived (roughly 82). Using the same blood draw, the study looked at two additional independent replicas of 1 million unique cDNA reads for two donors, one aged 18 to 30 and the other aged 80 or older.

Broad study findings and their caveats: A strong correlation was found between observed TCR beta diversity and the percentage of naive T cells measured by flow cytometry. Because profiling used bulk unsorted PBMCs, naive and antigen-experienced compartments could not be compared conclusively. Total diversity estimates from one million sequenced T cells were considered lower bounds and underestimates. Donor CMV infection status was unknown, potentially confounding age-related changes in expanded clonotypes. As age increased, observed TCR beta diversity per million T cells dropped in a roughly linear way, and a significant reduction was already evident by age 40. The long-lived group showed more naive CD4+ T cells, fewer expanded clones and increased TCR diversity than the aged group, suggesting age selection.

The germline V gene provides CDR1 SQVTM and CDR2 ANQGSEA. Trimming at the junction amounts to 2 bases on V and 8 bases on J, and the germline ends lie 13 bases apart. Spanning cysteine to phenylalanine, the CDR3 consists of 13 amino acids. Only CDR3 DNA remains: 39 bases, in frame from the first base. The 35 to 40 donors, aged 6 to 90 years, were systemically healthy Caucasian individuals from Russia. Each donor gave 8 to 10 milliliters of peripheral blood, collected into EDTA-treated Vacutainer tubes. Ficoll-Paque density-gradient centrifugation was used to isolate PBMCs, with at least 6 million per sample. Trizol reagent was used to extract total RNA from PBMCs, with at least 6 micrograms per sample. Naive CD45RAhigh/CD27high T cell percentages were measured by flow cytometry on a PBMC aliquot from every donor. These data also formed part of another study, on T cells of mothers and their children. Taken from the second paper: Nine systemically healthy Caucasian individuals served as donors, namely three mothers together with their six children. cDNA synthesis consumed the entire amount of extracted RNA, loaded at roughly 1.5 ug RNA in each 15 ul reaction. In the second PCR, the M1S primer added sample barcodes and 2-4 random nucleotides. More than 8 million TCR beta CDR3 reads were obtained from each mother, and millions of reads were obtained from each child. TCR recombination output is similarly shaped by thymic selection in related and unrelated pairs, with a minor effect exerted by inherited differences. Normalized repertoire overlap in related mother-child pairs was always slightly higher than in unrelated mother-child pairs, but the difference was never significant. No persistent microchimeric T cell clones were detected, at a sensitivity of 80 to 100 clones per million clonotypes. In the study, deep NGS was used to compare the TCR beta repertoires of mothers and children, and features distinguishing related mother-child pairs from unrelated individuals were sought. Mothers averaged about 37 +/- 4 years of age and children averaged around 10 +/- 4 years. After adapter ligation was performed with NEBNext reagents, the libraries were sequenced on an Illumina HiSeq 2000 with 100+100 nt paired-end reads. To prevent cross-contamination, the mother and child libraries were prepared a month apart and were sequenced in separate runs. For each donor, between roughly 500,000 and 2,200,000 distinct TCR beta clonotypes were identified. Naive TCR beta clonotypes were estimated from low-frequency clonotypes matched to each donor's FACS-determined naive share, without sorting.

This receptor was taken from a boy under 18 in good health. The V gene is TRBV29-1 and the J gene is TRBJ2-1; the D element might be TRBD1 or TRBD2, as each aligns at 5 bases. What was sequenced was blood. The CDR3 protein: CSVEPRDDDEQFF. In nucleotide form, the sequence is TGCAGCGTTGAACCCCGGGACGACGATGAGCAGTTCTTC.